Described below is a single T cell receptor (beta chain) sequence and its context. The antigen is unknown. The V end lost 1 base, the J end lost 5 bases, and 7 bases lay between the germline ends. This CDR3 contains 13 residues. Germline CDR1 is SGHRS and CDR2 is YFSETQ. The data belong to a study of OX40 agonist ivuxolimab in advanced cancers. The overall study: At 0.01 to 10 mg/kg, ivuxolimab was administered intravenously to patients every 2 weeks. Dose-escalation patients' cancers were hepatocellular carcinoma, melanoma, renal cell or head and neck cancer. Regarding the study as a whole: The authors did not determine the antigen specificity of the expanded peripheral T cells. At doses 0.1 to 3.0 mg/kg, CD4+ and CD8+ clones expanded.

Produced via immunoSEQ multiplex PCR; TCRdb's table is partial and in-frame only. In the table there are tens of thousands of clones, approximately 90% of which are singletons. V and J are TRBV5-1 and TRBJ2-1; D assignment may be TRBD1 or TRBD2 (5 bases each). The sample was CD4+ or CD8+ T cells sorted from blood, taken in a trial of the OX40 agonist ivuxolimab. The sequence came from an adult with an advanced solid tumor such as melanoma, head and neck, liver or kidney cancer. DNA of the CDR3: TGCGCCAGCAGCTTGAGAGGGGACAATGAGCAGTTCTTC. It yields the protein CASSLRGDNEQFF.